Each of the 13 T cell receptor beta chains below was sequenced from the same sample in a study of response to subunit inactivated influenza vaccine. TCRdb re-analysed the RT-PCR reads in MiXCR, keeping a single row per CDR3 protein. The table lists hundreds of thousands of distinct CDR3 sequences, 12% to 15% of them singletons. Sequenced material: PBMCs from blood, taken approximately 15 days before vaccination. The origin of the receptors is a man over 45 who received an inactivated influenza vaccine.

This clonotype was counted between two and nine times. This rearrangement joins TRBV29-1 to TRBJ2-2, with TRBD2 identical over 12 bases. Germline V gene sequence: CDR1 SQVTM, CDR2 ANQGSEA. The CDR3 is 15 amino acids. The trim removed 2 bases at V and 7 bases at J, leaving 5 bases unmatched. The CDR3 coding sequence is TGCAGCGTTGAATGGCTAGCGGGGGGGATCGGGGAGCTGTTTTTT. This gives the protein CSVEWLAGGIGELFF.

This chain connects TRBV27 to TRBJ2-2, with a tentative D call TRBD2 (6 bases). CDR3 size: 13 residues. V was clipped by 5 bases and J by 7 bases, with 11 bases between them. Per germline, CDR1 MNHEY and CDR2 SMNVEV (reference sequence). CDR3 region: CASSRLGNGELFF. The CDR3 region has the DNA TGTGCCAGCAGTAGACTAGGGAACGGGGAGCTGTTTTTT.

The chain couples TRBV7-3 to TRBJ2-3, with TRBD2 matching 9 bases. V trimming: 4 bases; J trimming: 0 bases; junction bases outside the gene matches: 11. Germline loops: CDR1 SGHTA, CDR2 FQGTGA. The CDR3 spans 18 residues. This chain's CDR3 is CASSSDSGLAGSTDTQYF. CDR3 sequence (DNA): TGTGCCAGCAGCTCCGATTCCGGGCTAGCGGGGAGCACAGATACGCAGTATTTT.

The V and J genes are TRBV20-1 and TRBJ2-2; D is unresolved. The CDR3 extends over 15 amino acids. With 0 bases removed from V and 1 base from J, the gap between germline ends came to 9 bases. CDR1 and CDR2 from the germline V gene are DFQATT and SNEGSKA (reference sequence). This CDR3 reads CSAREAGLNTGELFF. For the CDR3, the DNA is TGCAGTGCTAGAGAGGCCGGCTTGAACACCGGGGAGCTGTTTTTT.

This clonotype was seen ten or more times. The chain has TRBV24-1 and TRBJ2-2; no reliable D call. From germline, CDR1 is KGHDR and CDR2 SFDVKD. Trimming stripped 2 bases from V and 2 bases from J, with 11 bases between. The CDR3 runs to 16 residues. Written as DNA, the CDR3 is TGTGCCACCAGTGATTCACAGACACACAACACCGGGGAGCTGTTTTTT. It encodes CATSDSQTHNTGELFF.

This clonotype turned up a few times. The rearrangement uses TRBV7-3 and TRBJ2-3, with D perhaps matching TRBD1 or TRBD2 (6 bases each). The CDR3 loop spans 15 amino acids. CDR1 is SGHTA, CDR2 FQGTGA, per germline. V lost 0 bases and J 5 bases, leaving 12 bases between the germline ends. The CDR3: CASSLTGGLGDTQYF. The CDR3 region has the DNA TGTGCCAGCAGCTTAACCGGGGGCCTGGGAGATACGCAGTATTTT.

This clonotype was seen a handful of times. The chain uses TRBV25-1 and TRBJ2-7; D is unclear. The V and J ends lost 1 base and 1 base respectively, with 11 bases between them. CDR1 is MGHDK, CDR2 SYGVNS, per germline. This CDR3 region has 15 residues. The CDR3 region has the DNA TGTGCCAGCAGTGAATCTACGGCAGTTTCCTACGAGCAGTACTTC. Encoded protein: CASSESTAVSYEQYF.

This clonotype was counted at least ten times. J is TRBJ2-2 and V is TRBV6-5; tentatively, D is TRBD2 (6 bases). The germline V gene encodes CDR1 MNHEY and CDR2 SVGAGI. The CDR3 is 17 residues long. V was shortened by 0 bases and J by 2 bases, with 13 bases between the two germline ends. Here the CDR3 reads CASSYSSGGPNTGELFF. CDR3 bases: TGTGCCAGCAGTTACTCCTCCGGAGGGCCAAACACCGGGGAGCTGTTTTTT.

This clonotype was observed a few times. The gene calls are TRBV9 and TRBJ2-1; TRBD1 matches 7 bases. The J segment lost 2 bases and the V segment lost 4 bases, leaving 6 bases of the junction unmatched. The CDR3 length is 15 residues. The V gene's germline CDR1 is SGDLS and CDR2 YYNGEE. CDR3 residues: CASSSQGLPYNEQFF. Here the CDR3 DNA reads TGTGCCAGCAGCTCACAGGGGTTGCCCTACAATGAGCAGTTCTTC.

This clonotype was found a few times. This chain connects TRBV3-1 to TRBJ2-1; D is uncertain. The germline V gene encodes CDR1 LGHDT and CDR2 YNNKEL (reference sequence). V lost 1 base to trimming and J lost 6 bases, with 16 bases between them. The CDR3 consists of 16 residues. The CDR3 reads CASSQAYGWSPNEQFF. In nucleotides, the CDR3 is TGTGCCAGCAGCCAAGCTTACGGGTGGTCGCCCAATGAGCAGTTCTTC.

This clonotype has more than one count but fewer than ten. This sequence joins TRBV7-6 and TRBJ2-3; 8 bases are a match to TRBD2. CDR3 size: 17 residues. V was clipped by 4 bases and J by 2 bases; unmatched bases: 11. The germline V gene has CDR1 SGHVS and CDR2 FNYEAQ. The CDR3 protein is CASSSGYGLAPTDTQYF. The CDR3 DNA is TGTGCCAGCAGCTCCGGATACGGACTAGCTCCCACAGATACGCAGTATTTT. Combining the CDR3 with reference TRBV7-6 and TRBJ2-3 gives the whole variable domain GAGVSQSPRYKVTKRGQDVALRCDPISGHVSLYWYRQALGQGPEFLTYFNYEAQQDKSGLPNDRFSAERPEGSISTLTIQRTEQRDSAMYRCASSSGYGLAPTDTQYFGPGTRLTVL.

This clonotype was detected a few times. The genes are TRBV11-2 and TRBJ2-7; D gene uncertain. The CDR3 is 18 amino acids. From germline, CDR1 is SGHAT and CDR2 FQNNGV. Trimming took 5 bases from V and 4 from J, leaving 27 bases between them. CDR3 in DNA: TGTGCCAGCAGCCGAAGGGCCGGCCCGGGTCCAGTACCATACGAGCAGTACTTC. Protein product: CASSRRAGPGPVPYEQYF.

In its sample, this clonotype was seen a few times. The chain joins TRBV6-1 to TRBJ2-7; 12 nucleotides agree with TRBD2. The CDR3 loop spans 14 amino acids. In germline, CDR1 is MNHNS, CDR2 SASEGT. V lost 6 bases and J lost 4; bases outside the gene matches: 4. CDR3 region: CASRLAGGLYEQYF. In nucleotides, the CDR3 is TGTGCCAGCAGGCTAGCGGGAGGGCTTTACGAGCAGTACTTC.